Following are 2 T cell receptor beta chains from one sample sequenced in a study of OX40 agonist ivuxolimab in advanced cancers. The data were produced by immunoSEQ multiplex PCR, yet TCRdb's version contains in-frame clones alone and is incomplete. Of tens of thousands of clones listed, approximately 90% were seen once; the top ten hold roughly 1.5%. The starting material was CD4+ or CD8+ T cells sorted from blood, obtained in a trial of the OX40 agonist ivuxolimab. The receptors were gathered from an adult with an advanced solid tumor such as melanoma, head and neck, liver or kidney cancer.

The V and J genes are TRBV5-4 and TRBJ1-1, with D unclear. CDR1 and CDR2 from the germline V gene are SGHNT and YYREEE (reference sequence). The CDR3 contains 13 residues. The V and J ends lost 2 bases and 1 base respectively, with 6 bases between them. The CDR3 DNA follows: TGTGCCAGCAGCTTTTCCCAGAACACTGAAGCTTTCTTT. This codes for CASSFSQNTEAFF.

CDR3 in amino acids: CASSYEVNEKLFF. CDR3 coding DNA: TGTGCCAGCAGTTACGAGGTTAATGAAAAACTGTTTTTT. The rearrangement uses TRBV6-5 and TRBJ1-4; D is unclear. The CDR3 covers 13 residues. With 2 bases removed from V and 4 bases from J, the gap between germline ends came to 5 bases. The germline V gene has CDR1 MNHEY and CDR2 SVGAGI.